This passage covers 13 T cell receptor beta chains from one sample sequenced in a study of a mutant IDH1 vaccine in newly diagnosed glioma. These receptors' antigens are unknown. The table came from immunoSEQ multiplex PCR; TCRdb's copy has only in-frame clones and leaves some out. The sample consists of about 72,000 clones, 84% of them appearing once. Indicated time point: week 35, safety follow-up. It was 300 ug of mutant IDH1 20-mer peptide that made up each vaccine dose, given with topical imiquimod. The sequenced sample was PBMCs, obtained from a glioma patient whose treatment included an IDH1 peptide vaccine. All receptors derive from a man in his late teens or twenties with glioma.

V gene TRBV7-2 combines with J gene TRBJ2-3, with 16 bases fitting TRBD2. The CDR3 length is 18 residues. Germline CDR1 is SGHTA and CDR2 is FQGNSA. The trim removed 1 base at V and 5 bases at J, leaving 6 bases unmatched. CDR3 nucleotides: TGTGCCAGCAGCTTAGAAGTGGGACTAGCGGGGGGGCAAGATACGCAGTATTTT. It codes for CASSLEVGLAGGQDTQYF.

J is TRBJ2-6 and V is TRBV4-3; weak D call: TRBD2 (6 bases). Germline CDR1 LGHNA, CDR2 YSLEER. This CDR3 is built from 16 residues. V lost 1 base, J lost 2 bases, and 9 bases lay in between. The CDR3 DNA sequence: TGCGCCAGCAGCCAAGTAGGCGGGACTGGGGCCAACGTCCTGACTTTC. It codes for CASSQVGGTGANVLTF.

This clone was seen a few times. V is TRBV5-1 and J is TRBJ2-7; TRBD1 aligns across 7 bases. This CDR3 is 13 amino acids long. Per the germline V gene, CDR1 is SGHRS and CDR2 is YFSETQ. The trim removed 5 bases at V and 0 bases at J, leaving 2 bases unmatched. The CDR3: CASRGTASYEQYF. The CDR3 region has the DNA TGCGCCAGCAGAGGGACAGCCTCCTACGAGCAGTACTTC.

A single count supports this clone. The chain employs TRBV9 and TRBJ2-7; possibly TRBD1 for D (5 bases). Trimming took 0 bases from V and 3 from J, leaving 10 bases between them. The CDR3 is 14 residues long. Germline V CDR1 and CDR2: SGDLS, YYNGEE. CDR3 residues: CASSVEGQIYEQYF. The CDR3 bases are TGTGCCAGCAGCGTAGAGGGGCAAATCTACGAGCAGTACTTC.

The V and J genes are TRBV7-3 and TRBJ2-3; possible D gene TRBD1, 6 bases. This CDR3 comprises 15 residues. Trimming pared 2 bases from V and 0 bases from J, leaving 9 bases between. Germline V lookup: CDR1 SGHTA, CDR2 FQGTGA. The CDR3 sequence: CASSLDRHSTDTQYF. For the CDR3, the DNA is TGTGCCAGCAGCTTAGACAGGCATAGCACAGATACGCAGTATTTT.

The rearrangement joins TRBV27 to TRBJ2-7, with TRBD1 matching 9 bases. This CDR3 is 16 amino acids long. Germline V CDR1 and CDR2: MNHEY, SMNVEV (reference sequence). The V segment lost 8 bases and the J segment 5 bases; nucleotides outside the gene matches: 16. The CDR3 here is CASGPFSPTGGNEQYF. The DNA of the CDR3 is TGTGCCAGCGGCCCTTTTTCTCCTACAGGGGGCAACGAGCAGTACTTC.

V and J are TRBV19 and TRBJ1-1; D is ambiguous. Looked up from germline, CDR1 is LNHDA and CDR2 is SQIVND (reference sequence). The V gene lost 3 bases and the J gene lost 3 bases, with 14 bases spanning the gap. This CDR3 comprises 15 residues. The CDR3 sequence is CASSIHGNAYTEAFF. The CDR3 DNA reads TGTGCCAGTAGTATTCACGGAAATGCGTACACTGAAGCTTTCTTT.

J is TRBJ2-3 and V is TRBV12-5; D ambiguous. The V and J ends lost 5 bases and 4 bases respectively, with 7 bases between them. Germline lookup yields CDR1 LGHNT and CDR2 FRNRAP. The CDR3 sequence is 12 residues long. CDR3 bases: TGTGCTAGTGGTCCCTGGGCAGATACGCAGTATTTT. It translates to CASGPWADTQYF.

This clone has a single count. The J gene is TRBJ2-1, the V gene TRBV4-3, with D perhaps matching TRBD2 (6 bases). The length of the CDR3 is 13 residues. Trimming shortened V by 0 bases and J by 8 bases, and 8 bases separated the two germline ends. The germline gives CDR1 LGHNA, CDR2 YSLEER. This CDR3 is CASSQDGGYEQFF. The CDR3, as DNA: TGCGCCAGCAGCCAAGATGGAGGGTATGAGCAGTTCTTC.

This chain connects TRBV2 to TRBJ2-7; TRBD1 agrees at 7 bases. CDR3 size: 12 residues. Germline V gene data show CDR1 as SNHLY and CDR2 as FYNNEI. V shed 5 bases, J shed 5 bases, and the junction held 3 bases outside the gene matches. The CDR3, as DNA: TGTGCCAGCAGTTATACAGGGGACGAGCAGTACTTC. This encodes CASSYTGDEQYF.

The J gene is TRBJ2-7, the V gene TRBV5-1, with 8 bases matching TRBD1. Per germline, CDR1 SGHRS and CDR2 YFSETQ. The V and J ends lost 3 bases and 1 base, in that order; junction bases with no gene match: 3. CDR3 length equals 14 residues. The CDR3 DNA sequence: TGCGCCAGCAGCTCGAACAGGGGGTCCTACGAGCAGTACTTC. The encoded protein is CASSSNRGSYEQYF.

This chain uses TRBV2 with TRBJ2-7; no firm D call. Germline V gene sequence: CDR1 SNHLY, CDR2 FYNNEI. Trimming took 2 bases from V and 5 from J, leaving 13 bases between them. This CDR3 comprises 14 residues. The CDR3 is CASSERPFQDEQYF. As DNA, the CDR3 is TGTGCCAGCAGTGAACGACCGTTCCAGGACGAGCAGTACTTC.

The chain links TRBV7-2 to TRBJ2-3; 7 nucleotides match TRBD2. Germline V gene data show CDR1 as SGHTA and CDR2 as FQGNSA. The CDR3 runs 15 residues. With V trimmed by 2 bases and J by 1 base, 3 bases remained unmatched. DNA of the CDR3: TGTGCCAGCAGCTTATATCGGGGGGGCACAGATACGCAGTATTTT. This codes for CASSLYRGGTDTQYF.